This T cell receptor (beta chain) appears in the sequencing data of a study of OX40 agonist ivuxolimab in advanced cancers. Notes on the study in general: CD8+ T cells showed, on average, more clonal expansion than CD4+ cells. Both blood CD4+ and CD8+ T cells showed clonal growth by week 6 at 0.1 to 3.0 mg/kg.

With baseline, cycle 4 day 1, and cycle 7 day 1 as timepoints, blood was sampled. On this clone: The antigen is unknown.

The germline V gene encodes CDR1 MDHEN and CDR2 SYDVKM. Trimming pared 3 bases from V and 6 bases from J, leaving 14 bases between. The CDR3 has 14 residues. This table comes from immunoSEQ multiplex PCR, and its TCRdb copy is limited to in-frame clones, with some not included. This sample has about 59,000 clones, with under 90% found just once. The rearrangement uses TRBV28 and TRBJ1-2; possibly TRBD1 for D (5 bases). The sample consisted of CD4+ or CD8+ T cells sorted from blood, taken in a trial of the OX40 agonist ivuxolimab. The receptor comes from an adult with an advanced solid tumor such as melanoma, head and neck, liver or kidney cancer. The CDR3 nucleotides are TGTGCCAGCAGTTTCGGGGGTTCCCCCAATGGCTACACCTTC. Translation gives CASSFGGSPNGYTF.